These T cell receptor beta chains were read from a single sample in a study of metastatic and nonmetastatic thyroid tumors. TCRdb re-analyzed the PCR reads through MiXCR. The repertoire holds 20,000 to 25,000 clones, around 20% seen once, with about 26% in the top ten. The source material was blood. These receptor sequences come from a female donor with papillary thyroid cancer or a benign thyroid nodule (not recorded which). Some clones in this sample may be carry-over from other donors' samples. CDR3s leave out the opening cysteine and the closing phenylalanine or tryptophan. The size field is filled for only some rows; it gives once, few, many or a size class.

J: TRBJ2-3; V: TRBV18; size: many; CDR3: ASSPLTTRTDTQY
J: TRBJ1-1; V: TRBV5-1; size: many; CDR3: ASSSSTGGTEAF
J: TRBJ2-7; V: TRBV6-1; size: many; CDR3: ASTPALAPSYEQY
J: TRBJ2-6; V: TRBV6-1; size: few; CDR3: ASSHRVRANVLT
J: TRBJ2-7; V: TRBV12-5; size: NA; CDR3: ASGPGWIGWDFYEQY
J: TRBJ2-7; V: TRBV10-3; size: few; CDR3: AISDPWYGSYEQY
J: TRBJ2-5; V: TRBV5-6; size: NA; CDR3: ASSLDRGLGTQY
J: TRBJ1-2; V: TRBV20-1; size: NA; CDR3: SAGGDYGYT
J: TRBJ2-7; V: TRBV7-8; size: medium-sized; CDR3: ASSLFPGEQY
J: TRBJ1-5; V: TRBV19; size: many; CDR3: ASTADGRGNQPQH
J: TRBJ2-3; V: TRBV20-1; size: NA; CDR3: SARDYGGGGPTDTQY